The rows below give T cell receptor beta chains drawn from one sample of a study of blood T cell repertoires in COVID-19. Assay used: immunoSEQ multiplex PCR; TCRdb lists only in-frame clones, some missing. The repertoire holds roughly 200,000 clones, roughly nine tenths seen once, with around 4.2% in the top ten. Material for sequencing was PBMCs or T cells enriched from blood (not recorded which). These receptors were taken from a woman in her twenties or thirties with acute COVID-19. Each CDR3 is given with its conserved first and last residue. D genes are given only for firm matches. Only some rows state a clone size, as once, few, many or a class for expanded clones.

abundance,j_gene,v_gene,d_gene,CDR3aa,CDR3nt
.,TRBJ1-1,TRBV11-2,.,CASSRTGTEAFF,TGTGCCAGCAGCAGAACGGGGACTGAAGCTTTCTTT
.,TRBJ2-1,TRBV4-3,TRBD2,CASSQVAGSYNEQFF,TGCGCCAGCAGCCAAGTAGCGGGGTCCTACAATGAGCAGTTCTTC
.,TRBJ1-1,TRBV13,.,CASSLSRGSEAFF,TGTGCCAGCAGCTTAAGTAGGGGGTCCGAAGCTTTCTTT
once,TRBJ2-7,TRBV4-3,.,CASSQDLEGYEQYF,TGCGCCAGCAGCCAAGACCTGGAGGGATACGAGCAGTACTTC
.,TRBJ1-1,TRBV27,.,CASSVQEYTEAFF,TGTGCCAGCAGTGTACAGGAATACACTGAAGCTTTCTTT
.,TRBJ2-1,TRBV10-1,.,CASSESTSVVSSYNEQFF,TGCGCCAGCAGTGAGTCAACTTCGGTAGTGAGTTCCTACAATGAGCAGTTCTTC
.,TRBJ2-5,TRBV13,TRBD1,CASSLGAGGVETQYF,TGTGCCAGCAGCTTAGGGGCAGGGGGAGTAGAGACCCAGTACTTC
.,TRBJ2-7,TRBV19,TRBD1,CASNRDRDFHEQYF,TGTGCCAGTAACCGGGACAGGGATTTCCACGAGCAGTACTTC
once,TRBJ1-5,TRBV7-8,TRBD1,CASSLALGQGETEPQHF,TGTGCCAGCAGCTTAGCTCTGGGACAGGGGGAAACGGAGCCCCAGCATTTT
.,TRBJ2-1,TRBV9,TRBD2,CASSVGLSSGIYNEQFF,TGTGCCAGCAGCGTAGGTTTGTCTAGCGGGATTTACAATGAGCAGTTCTTC
.,TRBJ1-6,TRBV30,TRBD1,CAWSVNPGTGGYNSPLHF,TGTGCCTGGAGTGTGAACCCCGGGACAGGCGGGTATAATTCACCCCTCCACTTT
.,TRBJ1-4,TRBV7-9,.,CASRTGAEKLFF,TGTGCCAGCAGGACTGGGGCGGAAAAACTGTTTTTT
.,TRBJ2-2,TRBV10-3,.,CAIPAGDSGELFF,TGTGCCATCCCCGCTGGGGACTCCGGGGAGCTGTTTTTT
.,TRBJ2-5,TRBV7-8,TRBD2,CASSPAGGAQYF,TGTGCCAGCAGCCCCGCTGGGGGGGCCCAGTACTTC
.,TRBJ1-1,TRBV19,.,CASSSRGDREAFF,TGTGCCAGTAGTTCACGAGGCGACAGGGAAGCTTTCTTT
once,TRBJ1-2,TRBV29-1,.,CSAEDRSNYGYTF,TGCAGCGCCGAGGACAGATCGAACTATGGCTACACCTTC
.,TRBJ1-1,TRBV6-5,.,CASSQGSNTEAFF,TGTGCCAGCAGTCAGGGGTCGAACACTGAAGCTTTCTTT
.,TRBJ1-5,TRBV2,.,CASSETGIGNQPQHF,TGTGCCAGCAGTGAAACAGGGATCGGCAATCAGCCCCAGCATTTT
.,TRBJ2-2,TRBV5-1,TRBD2,CASSKRTVTGGAGELFF,TGCGCCAGCAGCAAGAGGACCGTCACCGGGGGGGCCGGGGAGCTGTTTTTT
.,TRBJ1-1,TRBV4-3,TRBD1,CASSQDRLNTEAFF,TGCGCCAGCAGCCAGGACAGGCTTAACACTGAAGCTTTCTTT
.,TRBJ1-6,TRBV14,.,CASSQPGYGSPLHF,TGTGCCAGCAGCCAACCAGGGTATGGATCACCCCTCCACTTT
.,TRBJ2-5,TRBV12-3/TRBV12-4,.,CASSFSGEETQYF,TGTGCCAGCAGTTTTTCCGGGGAAGAGACCCAGTACTTC
.,TRBJ1-4,TRBV4-3,TRBD1,CASSQNHYRGKSEKLFF,TGCGCCAGCAGCCAAAACCACTACAGGGGAAAGTCTGAAAAACTGTTTTTT
.,TRBJ1-1,TRBV25-1,TRBD1,CASSNNHGQGDTEAFF,TGTGCCAGCAGCAACAATCATGGGCAGGGGGACACTGAAGCTTTCTTT
.,TRBJ2-5,TRBV30,.,CAWSVLERGETQYF,TGTGCCTGGAGTGTATTAGAACGGGGTGAGACCCAGTACTTC
once,TRBJ1-6,TRBV30,TRBD1,CASNLGQGRSPLHF,TGTGCCTCTAATCTGGGACAGGGTCGATCACCCCTCCACTTT
.,TRBJ1-4,TRBV2,TRBD1,CASSDWTGGHEDEKLFF,TGTGCCAGCAGTGACTGGACAGGGGGTCATGAGGATGAAAAACTGTTTTTT
.,TRBJ2-7,TRBV5-6,TRBD1,CASSPTGQGAYEQYF,TGTGCCAGCAGCCCCACCGGACAGGGAGCCTACGAGCAGTACTTC
.,TRBJ2-3,TRBV28,TRBD2,CATTPLAELTDTQYF,TGTGCCACGACGCCACTAGCGGAACTCACAGATACGCAGTATTTT
.,TRBJ1-2,TRBV7-8,TRBD1,CASSLAGTGGSYGYTF,TGTGCCAGCAGCTTAGCAGGGACAGGGGGAAGCTATGGCTACACCTTC
once,TRBJ2-3,TRBV14,.,CASSQEARGTDTQYF,TGTGCCAGCAGCCAAGAGGCTAGAGGCACAGATACGCAGTATTTT
.,TRBJ1-2,TRBV10-3,.,CAITASFSGPRGAKNGYTF,TGTGCCATCACCGCAAGCTTTAGCGGTCCTCGCGGGGCTAAGAATGGCTACACCTTC
.,TRBJ1-5,TRBV3-1/TRBV3-2,.,CASSQEGGSNQPQHF,TGTGCCAGCAGCCAGGAAGGAGGTAGCAATCAGCCCCAGCATTTT
.,TRBJ1-1,TRBV5-6,.,CASSTYRGRDMNTEAFF,TGTGCCAGCAGCACTTATCGAGGTAGGGACATGAACACTGAAGCTTTCTTT
.,TRBJ1-6,TRBV5-8,.,CASSSGGREGDSPLHF,TGTGCCAGCAGCTCGGGAGGGAGGGAAGGGGACTCACCCCTCCACTTT
.,TRBJ1-5,TRBV7-9,.,CASSLGYEGSQPQHF,TGTGCCAGCAGCTTAGGGTATGAGGGTTCTCAGCCCCAGCATTTT
once,TRBJ2-7,TRBV6-5,.,CASSYPGLPYEQYF,TGTGCCAGCAGTTACCCGGGACTGCCCTACGAGCAGTACTTC
.,TRBJ1-6,TRBV25-1,TRBD1,CASSARQGGNSPLHF,TGTGCCAGCAGTGCGCGACAGGGGGGGAATTCACCCCTCCACTTT
.,TRBJ1-6,TRBV21-1,.,CASRRTGGSYNSPLHF,TGTGCCAGCAGGCGGACAGGGGGCTCCTATAATTCACCCCTCCACTTT
.,TRBJ2-5,TRBV12-5,TRBD1,CASGRDSQETQYF,TGTGCTAGTGGGAGGGACAGCCAAGAGACCCAGTACTTC
.,TRBJ2-5,TRBV10-3,TRBD2,CAISGGGTQYF,TGTGCCATCAGTGGGGGGGGGACCCAGTACTTC
.,TRBJ2-7,TRBV3-1/TRBV3-2,.,CASSQTDGGYEQYF,TGTGCCAGCAGCCAAACGGACGGAGGCTACGAGCAGTACTTC
once,TRBJ2-6,TRBV5-1,.,CASSLVGQIGYSGANVLTF,TGCGCCAGCAGCTTGGTGGGGCAAATCGGATACTCTGGGGCCAACGTCCTGACTTTC
.,TRBJ2-5,TRBV3-1/TRBV3-2,TRBD2,CASSQGVAVAGGGETQYF,TGTGCCAGCAGCCAAGGCGTGGCGGTAGCGGGGGGTGGTGAGACCCAGTACTTC
.,TRBJ1-1,TRBV6-6,.,CASSSPTENTEAFF,TGTGCCAGCAGTTCCCCGACAGAGAACACTGAAGCTTTCTTT
.,TRBJ2-3,TRBV7-2,.,CASSLPLVRDTQYF,TGTGCCAGCAGCTTACCATTAGTTAGAGATACGCAGTATTTT
.,TRBJ1-6,TRBV7-2,TRBD1,CASSRGPGQAASPLHF,TGTGCCAGCAGCCGCGGCCCGGGACAGGCTGCTTCACCCCTCCACTTT
.,TRBJ2-7,TRBV28,.,CASSLSNSGVQYF,TGTGCCAGCAGTTTATCAAATTCGGGAGTACAGTACTTC
.,TRBJ2-7,TRBV6-5,.,CASSYSMTGGGYEQYF,TGTGCCAGCAGTTACTCGATGACAGGCGGGGGATACGAGCAGTACTTC
once,TRBJ1-2,TRBV4-1,.,CASSQAGQFDYGYTF,TGCGCCAGCAGCCAAGCAGGACAGTTCGACTATGGCTACACCTTC
.,TRBJ1-6,TRBV7-3,TRBD1,CASSVADRINSPLHF,TGTGCCAGCAGCGTCGCGGACAGGATTAATTCACCCCTCCACTTT
.,TRBJ1-6,TRBV9,.,CASSVEDSSRAYNSPLHF,TGTGCCAGCAGCGTAGAGGACTCGTCACGCGCCTATAATTCACCCCTCCACTTT
.,TRBJ2-5,TRBV29-1,TRBD2,CSAGGGDFDWETQYF,TGCAGCGCGGGAGGGGGGGACTTTGACTGGGAGACCCAGTACTTC
few,TRBJ2-7,TRBV29-1,.,CSVAKGQYYEQYF,TGCAGCGTTGCGAAGGGGCAGTACTACGAGCAGTACTTC
.,TRBJ2-5,TRBV5-8,TRBD2,CASSSTLAGVGSQYF,TGTGCCAGCAGCTCGACACTAGCGGGGGTTGGGTCCCAGTACTTC